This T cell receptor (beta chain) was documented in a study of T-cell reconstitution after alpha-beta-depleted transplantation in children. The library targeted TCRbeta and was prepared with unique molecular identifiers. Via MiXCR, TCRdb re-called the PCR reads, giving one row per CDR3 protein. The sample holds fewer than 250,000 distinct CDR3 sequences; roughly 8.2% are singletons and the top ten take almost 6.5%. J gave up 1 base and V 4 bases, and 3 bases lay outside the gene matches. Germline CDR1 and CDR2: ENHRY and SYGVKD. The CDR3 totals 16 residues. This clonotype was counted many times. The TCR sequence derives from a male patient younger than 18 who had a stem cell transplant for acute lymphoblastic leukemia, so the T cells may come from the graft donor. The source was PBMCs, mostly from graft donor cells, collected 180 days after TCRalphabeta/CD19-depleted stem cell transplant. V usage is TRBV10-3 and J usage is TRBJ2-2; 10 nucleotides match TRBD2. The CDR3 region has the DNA TGTGCCATCAGTGGCGCTAGCGGGGGGAACACCGGGGAGCTGTTTTTT. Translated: CAISGASGGNTGELFF.